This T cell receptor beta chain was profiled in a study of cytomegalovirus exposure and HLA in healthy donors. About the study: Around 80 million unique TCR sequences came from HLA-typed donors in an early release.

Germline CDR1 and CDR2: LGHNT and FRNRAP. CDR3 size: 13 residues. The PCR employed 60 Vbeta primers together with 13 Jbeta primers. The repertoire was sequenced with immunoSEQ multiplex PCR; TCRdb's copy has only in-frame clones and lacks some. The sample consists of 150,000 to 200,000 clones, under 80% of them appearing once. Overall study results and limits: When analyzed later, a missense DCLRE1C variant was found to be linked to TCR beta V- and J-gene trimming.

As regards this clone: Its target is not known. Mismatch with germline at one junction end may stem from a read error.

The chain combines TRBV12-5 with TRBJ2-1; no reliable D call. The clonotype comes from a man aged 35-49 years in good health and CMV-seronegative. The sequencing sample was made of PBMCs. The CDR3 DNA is TGTGCTAGTGACCTGAACGATAACAATAAGCAGTTCTTC. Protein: CASDLNDNNKQFF.